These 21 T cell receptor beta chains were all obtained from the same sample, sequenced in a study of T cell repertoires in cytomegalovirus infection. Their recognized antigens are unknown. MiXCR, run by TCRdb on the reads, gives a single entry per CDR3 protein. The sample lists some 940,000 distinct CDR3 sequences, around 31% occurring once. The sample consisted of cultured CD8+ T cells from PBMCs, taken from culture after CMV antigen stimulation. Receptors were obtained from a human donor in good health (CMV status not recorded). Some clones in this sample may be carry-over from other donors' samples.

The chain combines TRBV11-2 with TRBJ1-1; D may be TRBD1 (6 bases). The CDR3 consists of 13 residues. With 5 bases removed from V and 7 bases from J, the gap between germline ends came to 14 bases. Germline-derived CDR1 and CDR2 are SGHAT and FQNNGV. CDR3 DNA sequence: TGTGCCAGCAGCGTAGGGGGAATGAGTGAAGCTTTCTTT. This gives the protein CASSVGGMSEAFF.

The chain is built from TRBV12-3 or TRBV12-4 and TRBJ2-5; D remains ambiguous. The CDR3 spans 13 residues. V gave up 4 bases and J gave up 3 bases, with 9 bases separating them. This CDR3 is CASSSSIEETQYF. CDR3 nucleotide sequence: TGTGCCAGCAGTTCCAGTATAGAAGAGACCCAGTACTTC.

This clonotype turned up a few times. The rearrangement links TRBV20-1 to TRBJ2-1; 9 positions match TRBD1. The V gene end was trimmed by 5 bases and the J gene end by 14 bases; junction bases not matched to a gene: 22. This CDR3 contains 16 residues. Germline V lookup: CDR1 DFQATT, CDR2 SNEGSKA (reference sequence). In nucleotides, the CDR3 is TGCAGTGCTCACTACAGGGGGCCAACTCCCGTTATTATAGAGTTCTTC. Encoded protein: CSAHYRGPTPVIIEFF.

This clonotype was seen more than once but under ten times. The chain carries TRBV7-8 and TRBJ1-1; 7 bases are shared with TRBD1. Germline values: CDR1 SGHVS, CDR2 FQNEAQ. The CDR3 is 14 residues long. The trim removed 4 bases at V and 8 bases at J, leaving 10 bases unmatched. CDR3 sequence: CASSSHTRTGEAFF. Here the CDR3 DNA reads TGTGCCAGCAGCTCCCACACCAGGACAGGAGAAGCTTTCTTT.

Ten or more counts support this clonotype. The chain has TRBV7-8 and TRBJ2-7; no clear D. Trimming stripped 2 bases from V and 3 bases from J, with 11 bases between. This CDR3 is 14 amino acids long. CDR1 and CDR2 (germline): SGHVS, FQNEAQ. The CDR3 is CASSLSLGNYEQYV. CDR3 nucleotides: TGTGCCAGCAGCTTAAGTCTGGGGAACTACGAGCAGTACGTC.

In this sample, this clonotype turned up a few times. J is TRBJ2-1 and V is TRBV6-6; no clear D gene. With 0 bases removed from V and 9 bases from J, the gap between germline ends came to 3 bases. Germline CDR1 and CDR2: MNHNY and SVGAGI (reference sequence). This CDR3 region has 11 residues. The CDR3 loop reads CASSYSVEQFF. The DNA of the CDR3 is TGTGCCAGCAGTTACTCTGTTGAGCAGTTCTTC.

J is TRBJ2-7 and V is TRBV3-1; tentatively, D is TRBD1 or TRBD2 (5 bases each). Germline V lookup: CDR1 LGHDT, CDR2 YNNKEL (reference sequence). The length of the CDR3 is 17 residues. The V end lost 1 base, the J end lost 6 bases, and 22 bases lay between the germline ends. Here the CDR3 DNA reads TGTGCCAGCAGCCAAGCGGGACGAGGGGTTGTCGGCCTCGAGCAGTACTTC. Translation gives CASSQAGRGVVGLEQYF.

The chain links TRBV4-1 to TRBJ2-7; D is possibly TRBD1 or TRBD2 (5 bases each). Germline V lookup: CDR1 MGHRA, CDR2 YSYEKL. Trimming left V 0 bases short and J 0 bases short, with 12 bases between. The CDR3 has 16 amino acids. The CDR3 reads CASSQDRGGSSYEQYF. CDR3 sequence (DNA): TGCGCCAGCAGCCAAGATCGTGGGGGAAGCTCCTACGAGCAGTACTTC.

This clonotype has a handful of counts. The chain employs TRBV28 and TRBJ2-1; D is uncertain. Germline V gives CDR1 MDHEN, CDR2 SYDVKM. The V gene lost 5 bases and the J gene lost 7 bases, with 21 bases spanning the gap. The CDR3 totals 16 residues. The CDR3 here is CASSMGEAFIQNEQFF. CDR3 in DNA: TGTGCCAGCAGTATGGGCGAAGCATTCATCCAAAATGAGCAGTTCTTC.

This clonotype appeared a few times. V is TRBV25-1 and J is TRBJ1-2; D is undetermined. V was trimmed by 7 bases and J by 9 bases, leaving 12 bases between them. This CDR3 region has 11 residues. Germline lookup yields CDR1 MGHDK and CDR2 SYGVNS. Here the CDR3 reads CASTNRESYTF. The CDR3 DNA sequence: TGTGCCAGCACAAACCGGGAGAGCTACACCTTC.

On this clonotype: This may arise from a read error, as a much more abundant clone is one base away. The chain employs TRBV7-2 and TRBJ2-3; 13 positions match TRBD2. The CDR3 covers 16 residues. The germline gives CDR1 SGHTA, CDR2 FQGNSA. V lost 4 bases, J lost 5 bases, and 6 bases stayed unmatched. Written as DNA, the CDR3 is TGTGCCAGCAGCTCACACCGGACTAGCGGGGGAGATACGCAGTATTTT. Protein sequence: CASSSHRTSGGDTQYF.

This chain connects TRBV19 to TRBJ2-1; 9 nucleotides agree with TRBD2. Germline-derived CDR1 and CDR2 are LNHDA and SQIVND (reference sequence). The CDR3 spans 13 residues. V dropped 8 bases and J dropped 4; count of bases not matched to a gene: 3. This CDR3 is CASGLAKYNEQFF. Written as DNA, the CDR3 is TGTGCCAGTGGACTAGCGAAGTACAATGAGCAGTTCTTC.

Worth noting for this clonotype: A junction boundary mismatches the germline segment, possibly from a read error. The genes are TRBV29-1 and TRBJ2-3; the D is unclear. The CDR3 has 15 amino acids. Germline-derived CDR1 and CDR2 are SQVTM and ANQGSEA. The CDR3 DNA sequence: TGCAGCGTCTCCCTGATAGCACAGCTCACAGATATGCAGTATTTT. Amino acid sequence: CSVSLIAQLTDMQYF.

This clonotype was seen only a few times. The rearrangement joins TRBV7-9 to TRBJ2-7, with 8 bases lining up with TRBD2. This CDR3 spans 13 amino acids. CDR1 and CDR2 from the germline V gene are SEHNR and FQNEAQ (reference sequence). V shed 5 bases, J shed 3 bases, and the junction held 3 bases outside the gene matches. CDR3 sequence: CASSPREGYEQYF. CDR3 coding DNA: TGTGCCAGCAGCCCCCGGGAGGGCTACGAGCAGTACTTC.

This CDR3 is CASSQGESIRGIYEQYF. The CDR3 DNA reads as TGTGCCAGCAGCCAAGGCGAGTCGATAAGGGGGATCTACGAGCAGTACTTC. The chain joins TRBV14 to TRBJ2-7, with TRBD1 as a possible D gene (6 bases). V gave up 1 base and J gave up 3 bases, with 19 bases separating them. Per germline, CDR1 SGHDN and CDR2 FVKESK. The length of the CDR3 is 17 residues.

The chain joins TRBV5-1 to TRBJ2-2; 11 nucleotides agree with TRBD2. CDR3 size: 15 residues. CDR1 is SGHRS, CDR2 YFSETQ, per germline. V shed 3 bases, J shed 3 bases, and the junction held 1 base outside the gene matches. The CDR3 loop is CASSSTSGDTGELFF. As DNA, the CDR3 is TGCGCCAGCAGCTCGACTAGCGGGGACACCGGGGAGCTGTTTTTT.

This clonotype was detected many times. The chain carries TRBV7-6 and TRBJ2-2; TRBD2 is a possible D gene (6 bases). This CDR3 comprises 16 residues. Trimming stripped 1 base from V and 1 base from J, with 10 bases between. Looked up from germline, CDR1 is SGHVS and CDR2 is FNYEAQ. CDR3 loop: CASSLGRGGNTGELFF. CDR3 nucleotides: TGTGCCAGCAGCTTAGGGCGGGGAGGGAACACCGGGGAGCTGTTTTTT. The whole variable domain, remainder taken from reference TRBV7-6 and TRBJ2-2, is GAGVSQSPRYKVTKRGQDVALRCDPISGHVSLYWYRQALGQGPEFLTYFNYEAQQDKSGLPNDRFSAERPEGSISTLTIQRTEQRDSAMYRCASSLGRGGNTGELFFGEGSRLTVL.

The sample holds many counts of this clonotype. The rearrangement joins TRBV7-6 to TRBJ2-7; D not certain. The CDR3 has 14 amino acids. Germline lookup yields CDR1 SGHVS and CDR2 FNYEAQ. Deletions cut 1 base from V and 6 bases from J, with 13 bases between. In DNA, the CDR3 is TGTGCCAGCAGCTTAGGGACCGATCAAGGCGAGCAGTACTTC. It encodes CASSLGTDQGEQYF.

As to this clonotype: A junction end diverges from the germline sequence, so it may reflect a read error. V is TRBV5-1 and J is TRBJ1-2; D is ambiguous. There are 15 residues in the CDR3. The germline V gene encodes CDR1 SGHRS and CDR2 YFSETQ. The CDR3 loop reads CTSSLNTESNYGYTF. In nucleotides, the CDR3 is TGCACCAGCAGCTTGAATACTGAATCTAACTATGGCTACACCTTC.

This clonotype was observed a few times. This CDR3 reads CATGPGAGGNTIYF. The CDR3 DNA reads as TGTGCCACCGGTCCCGGGGCAGGAGGAAACACCATATATTTT. The chain employs TRBV6-5 and TRBJ1-3; D is perhaps TRBD1 (5 bases). This CDR3 region has 14 residues. CDR1 is MNHEY and CDR2 is SVGAGI in the germline V gene. The ends were cut back, 10 bases at V and 4 bases at J, with 17 bases in the middle.

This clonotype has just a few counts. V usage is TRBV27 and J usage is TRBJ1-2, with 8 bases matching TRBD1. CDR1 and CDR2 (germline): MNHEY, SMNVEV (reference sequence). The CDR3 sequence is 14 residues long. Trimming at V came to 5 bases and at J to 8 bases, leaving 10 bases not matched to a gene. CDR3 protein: CASSLLQGGEGYTF. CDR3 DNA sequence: TGTGCCAGCAGTCTGCTACAGGGGGGAGAGGGCTACACCTTC.